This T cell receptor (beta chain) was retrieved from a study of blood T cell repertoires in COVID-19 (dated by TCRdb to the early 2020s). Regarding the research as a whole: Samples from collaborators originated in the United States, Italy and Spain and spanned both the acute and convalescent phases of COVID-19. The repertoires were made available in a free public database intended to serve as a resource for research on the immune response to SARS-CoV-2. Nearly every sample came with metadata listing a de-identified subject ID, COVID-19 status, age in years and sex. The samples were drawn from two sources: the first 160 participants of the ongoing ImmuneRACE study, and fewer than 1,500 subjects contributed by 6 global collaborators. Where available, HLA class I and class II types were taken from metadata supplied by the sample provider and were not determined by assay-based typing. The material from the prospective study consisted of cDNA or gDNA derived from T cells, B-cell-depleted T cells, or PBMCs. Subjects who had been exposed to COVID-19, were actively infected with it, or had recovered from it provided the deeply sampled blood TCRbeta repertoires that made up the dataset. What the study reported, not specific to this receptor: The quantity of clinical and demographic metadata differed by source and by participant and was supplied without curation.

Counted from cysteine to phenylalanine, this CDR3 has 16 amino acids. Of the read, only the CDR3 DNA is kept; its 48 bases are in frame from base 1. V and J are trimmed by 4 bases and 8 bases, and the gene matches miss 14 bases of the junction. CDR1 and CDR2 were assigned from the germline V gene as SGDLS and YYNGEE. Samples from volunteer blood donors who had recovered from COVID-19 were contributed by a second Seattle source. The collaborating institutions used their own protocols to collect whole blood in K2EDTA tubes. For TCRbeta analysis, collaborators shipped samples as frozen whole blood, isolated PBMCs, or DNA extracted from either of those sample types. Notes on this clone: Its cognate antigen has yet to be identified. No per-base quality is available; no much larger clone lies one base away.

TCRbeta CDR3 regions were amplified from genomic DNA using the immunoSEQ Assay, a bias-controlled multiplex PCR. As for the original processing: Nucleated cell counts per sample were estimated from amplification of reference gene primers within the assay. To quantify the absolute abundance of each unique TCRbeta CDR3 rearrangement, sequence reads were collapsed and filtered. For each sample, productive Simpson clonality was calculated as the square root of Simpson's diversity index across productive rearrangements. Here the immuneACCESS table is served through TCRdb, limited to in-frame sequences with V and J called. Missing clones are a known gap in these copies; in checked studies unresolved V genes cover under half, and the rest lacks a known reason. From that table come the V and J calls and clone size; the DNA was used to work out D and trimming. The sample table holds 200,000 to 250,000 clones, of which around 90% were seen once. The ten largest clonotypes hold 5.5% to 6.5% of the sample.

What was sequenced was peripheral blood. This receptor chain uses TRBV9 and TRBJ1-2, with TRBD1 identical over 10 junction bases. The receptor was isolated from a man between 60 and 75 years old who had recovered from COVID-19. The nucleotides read TGTGCCAGCAGCACCTACCCGACAGGGGGCGGAGAAGGCTACACCTTC. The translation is CASSTYPTGGGEGYTF.